The T cell receptor (beta chain) described here comes from a study of blood T cell repertoires in COVID-19. Study-level background: Researchers got acute and convalescent COVID-19 samples from the United States, Italy and Spain. PBMCs, B-cell-depleted T cells, or T cells were the source of the cDNA or gDNA that made up the material.

The J segment lost 9 bases and the V segment lost 6 bases, leaving 8 bases of the junction unmatched. The CDR3 extends over 13 amino acids. In the study's own analysis: The authors estimated nucleated cell counts from reference gene primer amplification. The method was immunoSEQ multiplex PCR; TCRdb's version includes in-frame clones alone and lacks a portion of them. The DNA gave D and trimming, while V, J and clone size come from that table. The sample holds under 95,000 clones; about nine tenths are singletons and the top ten take roughly 5%. The material sequenced was peripheral blood. This sequence was found in a human donor in a cohort sampled during active COVID-19. The chain is built from TRBV12-3 or TRBV12-4 and TRBJ2-7; 10 nucleotides align to TRBD2. The CDR3 region is CASRLAGVLGQYF. CDR3 DNA: TGTGCCAGCAGGCTAGCGGGGGTCCTGGGGCAGTACTTC.